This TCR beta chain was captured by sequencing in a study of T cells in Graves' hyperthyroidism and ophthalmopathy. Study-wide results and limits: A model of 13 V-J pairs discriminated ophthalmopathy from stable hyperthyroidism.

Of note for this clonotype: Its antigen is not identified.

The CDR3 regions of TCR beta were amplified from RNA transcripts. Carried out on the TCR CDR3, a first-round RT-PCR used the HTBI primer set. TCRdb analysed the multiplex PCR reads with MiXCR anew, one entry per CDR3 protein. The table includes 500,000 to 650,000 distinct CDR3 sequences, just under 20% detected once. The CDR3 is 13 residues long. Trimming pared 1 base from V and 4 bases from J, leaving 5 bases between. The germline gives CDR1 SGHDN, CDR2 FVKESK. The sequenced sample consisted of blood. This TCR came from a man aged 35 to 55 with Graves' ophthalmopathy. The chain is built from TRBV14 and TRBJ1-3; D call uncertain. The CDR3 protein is CASSQAGGNTIYF. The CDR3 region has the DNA TGTGCCAGCAGCCAAGCGGGAGGAAACACCATATATTTT. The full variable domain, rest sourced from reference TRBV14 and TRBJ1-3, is EAGVTQFPSHSVIEKGQTVTLRCDPISGHDNLYWYRRVMGKEIKFLLHFVKESKQDESGMPNNRFLAERTGGTYSTLKVQPAELEDSGVYFCASSQAGGNTIYFGEGSWLTVV.